The present TCR beta chain was sequenced within a study of monozygotic twins with cystic fibrosis. Study overall: With roughly 16 PCR cycles, barcoded libraries came from about 2.9 micrograms of fragmented DNA. Points from the study as a whole: Unrelated CF individuals shared fewer identical clonotypes than monozygotic CF twins. Median Simpson clonality of 0.0095 suggested naive T cells predominated. J usage was most co-twin-similar in 8 of 16 pairs, V in 13.

Details on this clone: Antigen unknown.

The germline V and J ends were trimmed by 0 bases and 8 bases, with 6 bases remaining between them. From germline, CDR1 is DFQATT and CDR2 SNEGSKA (reference sequence). The CDR3 covers 11 residues. The assay was immunoSEQ multiplex PCR, and TCRdb's table has in-frame clones only and misses some. The table has roughly 20,000 clones, approximately 97% seen once. The chain recombines TRBV20-1 with TRBJ2-3; D perhaps matches TRBD2 (5 bases). The sequencing input was blood. This receptor was obtained from a woman aged 30 to 39 with cystic fibrosis. Here the CDR3 reads CSAREGSTQYF. CDR3 sequence (DNA): TGCAGTGCTAGAGAGGGGAGTACGCAGTATTTT.